A selection of T cell receptor beta chains follows, all from one sample in a study of T cell responses to AZD1222 COVID-19 vaccine. The method was immunoSEQ multiplex PCR; TCRdb's version includes in-frame clones alone and lacks a portion of them. Here the sample spans approximately 84,000 clones, roughly four fifths being singletons. Source: peripheral blood, taken 28 days after the second AZD1222 dose. These receptors came from an adult who received the AZD1222 COVID-19 vaccine. Each CDR3 is given with its conserved first and last residue. A D gene is named only where the DNA matches it firmly. Some rows have no size entry. The others give once, few or many, or a class for an expanded clone.

clone size	V gene	J gene	D gene	CDR3 protein	CDR3 DNA
.	TRBV7-9	TRBJ2-1	.	CASGLDGMNEQFF	TGTGCCAGCGGCCTAGACGGGATGAATGAGCAGTTCTTC
.	TRBV30	TRBJ2-1	.	CAWSSGNEQFF	TGTGCCTGGAGTTCAGGCAATGAGCAGTTCTTC
.	TRBV3-1/TRBV3-2	TRBJ2-1	.	CASSQGPGRQFF	TGTGCCAGCAGCCAAGGTCCGGGCCGGCAGTTCTTC
.	TRBV7-2	TRBJ2-1	TRBD2	CASSTRLAGYNEQFF	TGTGCCAGCAGCACTCGACTAGCGGGGTACAATGAGCAGTTCTTC
few	TRBV27	TRBJ1-1	.	CASSSGQTEAFF	TGTGCCAGCAGTTCCGGACAGACTGAAGCTTTCTTT
.	TRBV28	TRBJ2-1	.	CASSFGQGGGYNEQFF	TGTGCCAGCAGTTTCGGACAGGGAGGGGGCTACAATGAGCAGTTCTTC
.	TRBV16	TRBJ1-1	.	CASSTTAMNTEAFF	TGTGCCAGCAGCACAACAGCGATGAACACTGAAGCTTTCTTT
.	TRBV28	TRBJ2-2	.	CASRRGPKNTGELFF	TGTGCCAGCAGGAGGGGACCGAAGAACACCGGGGAGCTGTTTTTT
.	TRBV3-1/TRBV3-2	TRBJ2-1	.	CASSLQGTRGGNEQFF	TGTGCCAGCAGCTTACAGGGCACAAGGGGGGGGAATGAGCAGTTCTTC
.	TRBV15	TRBJ1-5	.	CATTSEGVNQPQHF	TGTGCCACCACGTCGGAGGGGGTCAATCAGCCCCAGCATTTT
.	TRBV29-1	TRBJ2-7	TRBD1	CSVEMQGAREQYF	TGCAGCGTTGAAATGCAGGGGGCGCGTGAGCAGTACTTC
.	TRBV6-5	TRBJ2-1	TRBD2	CASSYRGGEQFF	TGTGCCAGCAGTTATCGGGGGGGCGAGCAGTTCTTC
.	TRBV5-1	TRBJ2-5	.	CASSLALDQETQYF	TGCGCCAGCAGCTTGGCTTTAGACCAAGAGACCCAGTACTTC
.	TRBV19	TRBJ2-7	.	CASSIGTPYEQYF	TGTGCCAGTAGTATCGGGACACCCTACGAGCAGTACTTC
.	TRBV28	TRBJ2-7	TRBD1	CASSEPGQGIHEQYF	TGTGCCAGCAGCGAACCGGGACAGGGGATCCACGAGCAGTACTTC
.	TRBV9	TRBJ2-1	.	CASTRTDSPYNEQFF	TGTGCCAGCACGAGGACAGACAGTCCCTACAATGAGCAGTTCTTC
.	TRBV27	TRBJ2-7	TRBD1	CASSLRDRGDEQYF	TGTGCCAGCAGTTTACGGGACAGGGGGGACGAGCAGTACTTC
.	TRBV6-5	TRBJ2-1	TRBD2	CASSIAGGGNEQFF	TGTGCCAGCAGTATAGCGGGAGGGGGCAATGAGCAGTTCTTC